This T cell receptor beta chain comes out of a study of blood T cells in healthy people across ages. Points from the study as a whole: Unsorted PBMC material precluded a definitive naive versus antigen-experienced comparison.

Germline V gene data show CDR1 as MNHEY and CDR2 as SVGAGI. The V end was cut by 6 bases, the J end by 4 bases, with 15 bases between. CDR3 size: 14 residues. As concerns this clonotype: Its cognate antigen is unknown.

PCR was performed a second time for roughly 7 to 12 cycles using a sample-barcoded 5' primer and a J-beta primer mix. TCRdb fed the 5' RACE reads into MiXCR, producing one record per CDR3 protein. Altogether about a million distinct CDR3 sequences are present, more than 30% being singletons, with the ten largest covering roughly 14%. The receptor's source is a man between 18 and 35 years old in good health. The sequenced material came from blood. V and J are TRBV6-5 and TRBJ1-2, with a weak D call TRBD1 (5 bases). CDR3 DNA sequence: TGTGCCAGCAGACGGGGCAGAGAACTCTATGGCTACACCTTC. Protein sequence: CASRRGRELYGYTF.